This T cell receptor beta chain emerged from a study of blood T cell repertoires in COVID-19. CDR1 is DFQATT and CDR2 is SNEGSKA in the germline V gene (reference sequence). The CDR3 has 14 amino acids. The ends were cut back, 3 bases at V and 3 bases at J, with 15 bases in the middle. Measured with immunoSEQ multiplex PCR; TCRdb has only the in-frame clones, and not every one. The sample has some 240,000 clones, almost 90% seen once. The J gene is TRBJ2-7, the V gene TRBV20-1, with D possibly being TRBD1 (7 bases). The TCR comes from a woman in her sixties with COVID-19, enrolled during active disease. Sequencing was done on a sample of peripheral blood. The CDR3 DNA follows: TGCAGTGCTAGTCGGCCAGGGGGGAGCTACGAGCAGTACTTC. Protein: CSASRPGGSYEQYF.